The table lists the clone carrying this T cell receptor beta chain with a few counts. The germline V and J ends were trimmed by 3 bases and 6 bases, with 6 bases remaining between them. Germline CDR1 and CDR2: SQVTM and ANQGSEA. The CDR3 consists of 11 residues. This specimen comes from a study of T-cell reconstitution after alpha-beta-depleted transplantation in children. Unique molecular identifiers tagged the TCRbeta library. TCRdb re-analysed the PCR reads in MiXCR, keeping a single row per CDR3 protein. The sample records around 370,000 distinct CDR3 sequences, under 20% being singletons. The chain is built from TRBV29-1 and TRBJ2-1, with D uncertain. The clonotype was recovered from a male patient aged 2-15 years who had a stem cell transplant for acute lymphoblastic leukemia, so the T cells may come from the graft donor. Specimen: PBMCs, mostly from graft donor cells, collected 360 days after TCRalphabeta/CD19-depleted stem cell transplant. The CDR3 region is CSVDPGNEQFF. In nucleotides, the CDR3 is TGCAGCGTTGACCCTGGCAATGAGCAGTTCTTC.